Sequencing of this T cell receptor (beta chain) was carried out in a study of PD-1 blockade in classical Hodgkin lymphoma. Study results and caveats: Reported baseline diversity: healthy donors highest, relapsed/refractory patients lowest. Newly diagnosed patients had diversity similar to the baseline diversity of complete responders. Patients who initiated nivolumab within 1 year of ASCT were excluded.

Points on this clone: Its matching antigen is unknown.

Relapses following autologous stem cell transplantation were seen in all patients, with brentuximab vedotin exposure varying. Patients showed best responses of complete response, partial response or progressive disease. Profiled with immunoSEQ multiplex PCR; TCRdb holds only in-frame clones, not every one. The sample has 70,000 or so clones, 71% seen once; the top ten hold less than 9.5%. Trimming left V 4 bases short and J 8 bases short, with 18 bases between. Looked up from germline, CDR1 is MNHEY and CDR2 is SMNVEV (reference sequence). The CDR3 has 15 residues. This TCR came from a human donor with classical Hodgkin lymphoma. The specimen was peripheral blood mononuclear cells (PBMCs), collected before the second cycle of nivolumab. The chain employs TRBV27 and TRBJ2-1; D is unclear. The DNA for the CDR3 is TGTGCCAGCAGTTCTAGTTCCCATCCAGGCTATGAGCAGTTCTTC. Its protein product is CASSSSSHPGYEQFF.